The 26 T cell receptor beta chains below come from one sample, sequenced in a study of shared clonotypes between healthy human individuals. Profiled with immunoSEQ multiplex PCR; TCRdb holds only in-frame clones, not every one. The top ten clones hold around 0.066% of a sample with more than 500,000 clones, approximately 94% of them seen once. Sequencing used naive CD4+ T cells sorted from blood. The subset here: CD45RA+ positively selected. The origin of the receptors is a woman in her 30s in good health.

The chain has TRBV2 and TRBJ2-1, with D uncertain. Trimming pared 7 bases from V and 1 base from J, leaving 11 bases between. The CDR3 has 14 residues. The germline gives CDR1 SNHLY, CDR2 FYNNEI. The CDR3 DNA follows: TGTGCCAGCAAGACGGTGGGATCCTACAATGAGCAGTTCTTC. It yields the protein CASKTVGSYNEQFF.

The chain couples TRBV5-1 to TRBJ2-3; D gene uncertain. V lost 2 bases and J lost 2, with 15 bases in between. Germline lookup yields CDR1 SGHRS and CDR2 YFSETQ. The CDR3 contains 16 residues. CDR3 sequence: CASSFRSEYNTDTQYF. The CDR3 bases are TGCGCCAGCAGCTTCCGCTCTGAGTATAACACAGATACGCAGTATTTT.

Written as DNA, the CDR3 is TGTGCCAGCAGCTTGGCAACGCGGACCGGGGAGCTGTTTTTT. This gives the protein CASSLATRTGELFF. The chain links TRBV7-7 to TRBJ2-2; D gene uncertain. There are 14 residues in the CDR3. Trimming shortened V by 3 bases and J by 5 bases, and 10 bases separated the two germline ends. From germline, CDR1 is SSHAT and CDR2 FNYEAQ (reference sequence).

The chain links TRBV18 to TRBJ1-2; the match to TRBD1 covers 7 bases. After removal of 4 bases from V and 0 bases from J, the junction contained 8 bases not matched to a gene. The CDR3 runs 16 residues. Germline V gives CDR1 KGHSH, CDR2 LQKENI. The CDR3 bases are TGTGCCAGCTCACGTGGACAGGATCGGTCTAACTATGGCTACACCTTC. This codes for CASSRGQDRSNYGYTF. Supplemented by reference TRBV18 and TRBJ1-2, the full variable domain reads NAGVMQNPRHLVRRRGQEARLRCSPMKGHSHVYWYRQLPEEGLKFMVYLQKENIIDESGMPKERFSAEFPKEGPSILRIQQVVRGDSAAYFCASSRGQDRSNYGYTFGSGTRLTVV.

The CDR3 DNA is TGCGCCAGCAGCTGGGGGGGAGGCGAAGCTTTCTTT. This gives the protein CASSWGGGEAFF. J is TRBJ1-1 and V is TRBV5-1, with D perhaps TRBD1 (5 bases). The CDR3 has 12 amino acids. With 3 bases removed from V and 8 bases from J, the gap between germline ends came to 11 bases. Germline V gives CDR1 SGHRS, CDR2 YFSETQ.

This chain joins TRBV28 and TRBJ1-1; 9 nucleotides align to TRBD1. In germline, CDR1 is MDHEN, CDR2 SYDVKM. The CDR3 consists of 15 residues. V was pared by 6 bases and J by 6 bases, with 11 bases of the junction left unmatched. The CDR3 region has the DNA TGTGCCAGCAGCCCTGGGGGACAGGGCGAGTCTGAAGCTTTCTTT. Amino acid sequence: CASSPGGQGESEAFF.

This clone was recorded only once. The chain links TRBV28 to TRBJ2-7; the D gene is possibly TRBD1 (6 bases). There are 14 residues in the CDR3. Germline CDR1 MDHEN, CDR2 SYDVKM. Deletions cut 6 bases from V and 3 bases from J, with 15 bases between. For the CDR3, the DNA is TGTGCCAGCAGGCAAGGGACATCAGTCTACGAGCAGTACTTC. The encoded protein is CASRQGTSVYEQYF.

This clone has just one count. V gene TRBV28 combines with J gene TRBJ2-7; D is undetermined. Trimming pared 3 bases from V and 2 bases from J, leaving 8 bases between. The CDR3 length is 13 residues. Germline V gene lookup returns CDR1 MDHEN and CDR2 SYDVKM. In DNA form, the CDR3 reads TGTGCCAGCAGTTTGGTCCAACCCTACGAGCAGTACTTC. This gives the protein CASSLVQPYEQYF.

This chain joins TRBV28 and TRBJ2-5, with TRBD2 as a possible D gene (6 bases). Trimming removed 6 bases from V and 5 bases from J, with 10 bases in between. CDR1 is MDHEN and CDR2 is SYDVKM in the germline V gene. This CDR3 contains 12 residues. The CDR3 region has the DNA TGTGCCAGCAGCGGGAGTGGTGAGACCCAGTACTTC. This sequence encodes CASSGSGETQYF.

The chain couples TRBV18 to TRBJ2-7, with 9 bases identical to TRBD2. Trimming took 0 bases from V and 1 from J; bases not matched to a gene: 7. The length of the CDR3 is 17 residues. Germline CDR1 is KGHSH and CDR2 is LQKENI. This chain's CDR3 is CASSPPFRAGGSYEQYF. The CDR3 coding sequence is TGTGCCAGCTCACCACCGTTCCGGGCGGGAGGGTCCTACGAGCAGTACTTC.

V is TRBV18 and J is TRBJ1-3, with 7 bases identical to TRBD1. J lost 6 bases, V lost 3 bases, and 5 bases had no gene match. This CDR3 spans 14 amino acids. The germline V gene has CDR1 KGHSH and CDR2 LQKENI. As DNA, the CDR3 is TGTGCCAGCTCACCCGGGACAGCCAAAAACACCATATATTTT. This gives the protein CASSPGTAKNTIYF. Complete variable domain (other parts from reference TRBV18 and TRBJ1-3): NAGVMQNPRHLVRRRGQEARLRCSPMKGHSHVYWYRQLPEEGLKFMVYLQKENIIDESGMPKERFSAEFPKEGPSILRIQQVVRGDSAAYFCASSPGTAKNTIYFGEGSWLTVV.

The J gene is TRBJ1-1, the V gene TRBV28, with 8 bases that match TRBD1. CDR3 length equals 14 residues. Trimming removed 5 bases from V and 5 bases from J; junction bases left unmatched: 7. The germline CDR1 and CDR2 sequences are MDHEN and SYDVKM. CDR3 DNA sequence: TGTGCCAGCAGTACCGGGACAGGAGGAACTGAAGCTTTCTTT. Encoded protein: CASSTGTGGTEAFF.

The genes are TRBV6-1 and TRBJ1-3; D gene unclear. Germline V gene lookup returns CDR1 MNHNS and CDR2 SASEGT. CDR3 size: 15 residues. V was trimmed by 2 bases and J by 6 bases, leaving 14 bases between them. For the CDR3, the DNA is TGTGCCAGCAGTGAAATCTTCCAGATTGCAAACACCATATATTTT. It is translated as CASSEIFQIANTIYF.

Only one count was recorded for this clone. The chain uses TRBV6-1 and TRBJ2-3, with 11 bases aligning to TRBD2. The CDR3 loop spans 16 amino acids. V lost 4 bases, J lost 3 bases, and 6 bases stayed unmatched. Germline CDR1 MNHNS, CDR2 SASEGT. The DNA for the CDR3 is TGTGCCAGCAGTGGGGGACTAGCGGATGGGACAGATACGCAGTATTTT. This sequence encodes CASSGGLADGTDTQYF.

The chain combines TRBV4-1 with TRBJ1-4, with D unclear. V dropped 4 bases and J dropped 8 bases, with 23 bases sitting between them. The CDR3 contains 17 residues. Per the germline V gene, CDR1 is MGHRA and CDR2 is YSYEKL. The CDR3 protein is CASSPLTLGGNREKLFF. The CDR3 region has the DNA TGCGCCAGCAGCCCCTTGACCTTAGGAGGGAATCGGGAAAAACTGTTTTTT.

The rearrangement uses TRBV28 and TRBJ1-5; D might be TRBD1 (6 bases). Trimming shortened V by 8 bases and J by 6 bases, and 17 bases separated the two germline ends. The CDR3 is made up of 14 amino acids. Germline V gene data show CDR1 as MDHEN and CDR2 as SYDVKM. CDR3 coding DNA: TGTGCCAGCGGGGGGCTTGGGCTCCTTCAGCCCCAGCATTTT. Protein sequence: CASGGLGLLQPQHF.

The chain has TRBV10-3 and TRBJ2-5; 14 nucleotides line up with TRBD2. The ends lost 6 bases at V and 0 bases at J; junction bases unmatched: 3. Germline values: CDR1 ENHRY, CDR2 SYGVKD. This CDR3 has 16 amino acids. The CDR3: CAISTTSGRDQETQYF. CDR3 bases: TGTGCCATCAGCACGACTAGCGGGAGGGACCAAGAGACCCAGTACTTC.

The chain joins TRBV27 to TRBJ2-7, with a tentative D call TRBD1 (6 bases). Germline CDR1 reads MNHEY; CDR2 reads SMNVEV (reference sequence). The CDR3 consists of 14 residues. V lost 6 bases, J lost 0 bases, and 12 bases lay in between. This chain's CDR3 is CASSPGTPSYEQYF. The CDR3 nucleotides read TGTGCCAGCAGCCCCGGGACACCCTCCTACGAGCAGTACTTC.

The genes are TRBV15 and TRBJ2-1; 7 bases are a match to TRBD2. J lost 0 bases, V lost 0 bases, and 8 bases had no gene match. CDR3 length: 18 residues. Germline values: CDR1 LNHNV, CDR2 YYDKDF (reference sequence). The CDR3 coding sequence is TGTGCCACCAGCAGAGATTGGCTAGCGGACCCCTCCTACAATGAGCAGTTCTTC. Translated, it gives CATSRDWLADPSYNEQFF.

The rearrangement joins TRBV19 to TRBJ1-1; tentative D call: TRBD1 (5 bases). V was pared by 6 bases and J by 7 bases, with 15 bases between. Germline assignment: CDR1 LNHDA and CDR2 SQIVND (reference sequence). There are 13 residues in the CDR3. The CDR3 sequence: CASRLGARGEAFF. The CDR3 bases are TGTGCCAGTAGGCTAGGGGCCCGGGGTGAAGCTTTCTTT. The entire variable domain, with the rest obtained from reference TRBV19 and TRBJ1-1, is as follows: DGGITQSPKYLFRKEGQNVTLSCEQNLNHDAMYWYRQDPGQGLRLIYYSQIVNDFQKGDIAEGYSVSREKKESFPLTVTSAQKNPTAFYLCASRLGARGEAFFGQGTRLTVV.

This clone occurred once. The chain joins TRBV9 to TRBJ1-2, with D maybe TRBD1 (6 bases). The CDR3 has 15 residues. The V gene's germline CDR1 is SGDLS and CDR2 YYNGEE. V was trimmed by 0 bases and J by 2 bases, leaving 11 bases between them. The CDR3 loop is CASSVGQGYNYGYTF. As DNA, the CDR3 is TGTGCCAGCAGCGTAGGCCAGGGGTACAACTATGGCTACACCTTC.

The chain uses TRBV2 and TRBJ1-1; D remains ambiguous. Looked up from germline, CDR1 is SNHLY and CDR2 is FYNNEI. The V gene lost 0 bases and the J gene lost 6 bases, with 11 bases spanning the gap. The CDR3 contains 14 residues. The CDR3 protein is CASSEARQSPEAFF. In DNA, the CDR3 is TGTGCCAGCAGTGAAGCGAGGCAGTCCCCTGAAGCTTTCTTT. The entire variable domain, with the rest obtained from reference TRBV2 and TRBJ1-1, is as follows: EPEVTQTPSHQVTQMGQEVILRCVPISNHLYFYWYRQILGQKVEFLVSFYNNEISEKSEIFDDQFSVERPDGSNFTLKIRSTKLEDSAMYFCASSEARQSPEAFFGQGTRLTVV.

This chain uses TRBV7-8 with TRBJ2-2; D not certain. Trimming cost V 2 bases and J 3 bases, with 10 bases left between them. Germline values: CDR1 SGHVS, CDR2 FQNEAQ. There are 15 residues in the CDR3. Here the CDR3 DNA reads TGTGCCAGCAGCTTATCTCGGGTGGACACCGGGGAGCTGTTTTTT. As protein: CASSLSRVDTGELFF.

This clone was observed once. The genes are TRBV9 and TRBJ2-2; 9 nucleotides line up with TRBD1. The CDR3 is 16 residues long. The V gene end was trimmed by 3 bases and the J gene end by 4 bases; junction bases not matched to a gene: 7. The germline V gene encodes CDR1 SGDLS and CDR2 YYNGEE. CDR3 in DNA: TGTGCCAGCAGCGGAAGGGGGACAGGGCGCACCGGGGAGCTGTTTTTT. It specifies CASSGRGTGRTGELFF.

The V call is TRBV11-2, the J call TRBJ1-5; the match to TRBD1 covers 8 bases. V lost 5 bases, J lost 5 bases, and 8 bases stayed unmatched. Germline CDR1 reads SGHAT; CDR2 reads FQNNGV. The CDR3 consists of 15 residues. The CDR3 here is CASSMGTGRYQPQHF. The CDR3 bases are TGTGCCAGCAGCATGGGGACAGGCCGCTATCAGCCCCAGCATTTT.

V gene TRBV5-1 combines with J gene TRBJ2-3, with 11 bases identical to TRBD2. The CDR3 loop spans 14 amino acids. The V gene's germline CDR1 is SGHRS and CDR2 YFSETQ. After removal of 4 bases from V and 5 bases from J, the junction contained 3 bases not matched to a gene. The CDR3 DNA reads TGCGCCAGCAGCGCCGGACTAGCGGGAGATACGCAGTATTTT. The encoded protein is CASSAGLAGDTQYF.